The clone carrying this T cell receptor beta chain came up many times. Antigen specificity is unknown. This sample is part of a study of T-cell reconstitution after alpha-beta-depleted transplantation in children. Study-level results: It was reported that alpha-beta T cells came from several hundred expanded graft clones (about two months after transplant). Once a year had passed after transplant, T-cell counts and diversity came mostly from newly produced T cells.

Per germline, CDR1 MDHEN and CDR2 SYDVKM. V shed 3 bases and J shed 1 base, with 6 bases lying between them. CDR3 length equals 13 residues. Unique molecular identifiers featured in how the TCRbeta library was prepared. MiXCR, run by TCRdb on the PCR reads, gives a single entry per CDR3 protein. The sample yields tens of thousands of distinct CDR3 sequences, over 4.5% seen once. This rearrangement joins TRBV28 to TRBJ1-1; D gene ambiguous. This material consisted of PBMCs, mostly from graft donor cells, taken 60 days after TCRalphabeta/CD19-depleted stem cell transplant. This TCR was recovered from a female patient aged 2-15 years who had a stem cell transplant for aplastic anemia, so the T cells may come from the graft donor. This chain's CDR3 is CASSFSTNTEAFF. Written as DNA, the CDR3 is TGTGCCAGCAGTTTTTCTACGAACACTGAAGCTTTCTTT. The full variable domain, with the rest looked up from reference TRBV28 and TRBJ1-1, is DVKVTQSSRYLVKRTGEKVFLECVQDMDHENMFWYRQDPGLGLRLIYFSYDVKMKEKGDIPEGYSVSREKKERFSLILESASTNQTSMYLCASSFSTNTEAFFGQGTRLTVV.